The entry that follows covers one T cell receptor beta chain sequence. Its antigen is currently unknown. Other DNA sequences in the sample encode the same CDR3. The entry originates in a study of shared clonotypes between healthy human individuals. Whole-study results and caveats: Donors were few, which limited the genetic and exposure-history diversity represented. Generally, estimated richness proved larger in naive subsets than it did in memory subsets.

Assay runs were performed at deep level. The sorted-subset replicate PCRs were given about 200 ng DNA, which is tens of thousands of T cell genomes. Using immunoSEQ multiplex PCR, the repertoire was profiled, and TCRdb retains in-frame clones only, with some absent. Of around 1.1 million clones detected, roughly 80% appear once; the ten largest clones hold 0.89%. This TCR was sampled from a man aged 18 to 35 in good health. Some clones in this sample may be carry-over from other donors' samples. The sample comprised memory CD4+ T cells from PBMCs. Subset meaning: CD45RA-negative fraction.

For the CDR3, the DNA is TGTGCCAGCAGTTTACTGTCCGGAAACACCGGGGAGCTGTTTTTT. It translates to CASSLLSGNTGELFF. The chain links TRBV28 to TRBJ2-2; no firm D call. From germline, CDR1 is MDHEN and CDR2 SYDVKM. This CDR3 is built from 15 residues. Trimming took 2 bases from V and 2 from J, leaving 9 bases between them.